The 9 T cell receptor beta chains in this list originate from one sample, sequenced in a study of blood T cell repertoires in COVID-19. Profiling relied on immunoSEQ multiplex PCR, and the TCRdb table lists in-frame clones only, not all of them. The sample carries 56,000 or so clones, 80% to 90% recorded once. The sequenced material came from peripheral blood. All receptors come from a human donor in a cohort sampled during active COVID-19.

This clone was seen a single time. V and J are TRBV5-6 and TRBJ1-3; 11 nucleotides line up with TRBD1. The ends lost 5 bases at V and 0 bases at J; junction bases unmatched: 10. Germline assignment: CDR1 SGHDT and CDR2 YYEEEE. The length of the CDR3 is 18 residues. The CDR3 protein is CASSWGQGVRYSGNTIYF. The DNA for the CDR3 is TGTGCCAGCAGTTGGGGACAGGGGGTGAGGTACTCTGGAAACACCATATATTTT.

The chain uses TRBV7-2 and TRBJ2-7; 11 bases align to TRBD2. Germline trimming cut 5 bases from V and 0 bases from J; bases unmatched to any gene: 3. This CDR3 spans 15 amino acids. Germline loops: CDR1 SGHTA, CDR2 FQGNSA. The CDR3 DNA reads as TGTGCCAGCAGCGGAGGGACTAGCGGCTCCTACGAGCAGTACTTC. This codes for CASSGGTSGSYEQYF.

The chain joins TRBV28 to TRBJ2-7, with a tentative D call TRBD2 (6 bases). The ends were cut back, 1 base at V and 1 base at J, with 8 bases in the middle. The CDR3 loop spans 14 amino acids. From germline, CDR1 is MDHEN and CDR2 SYDVKM. CDR3: CASSLSAGSYEQYF. CDR3 DNA: TGTGCCAGCAGTTTATCGGCGGGGTCCTACGAGCAGTACTTC.

The rearrangement joins TRBV30 to TRBJ2-5, with D possibly TRBD2 on 6 matching bases. This CDR3 contains 17 residues. From germline, CDR1 is GTSNPN and CDR2 SVGIG (reference sequence). V lost 0 bases and J lost 2, with 19 bases in between. The CDR3 region is CAWSVGGWGPGQETQYF. As DNA, the CDR3 is TGTGCCTGGAGTGTCGGGGGATGGGGTCCTGGACAAGAGACCCAGTACTTC.

This clone was seen a handful of times. The CDR3 here is CASSETGTGSYEQYF. The CDR3 coding sequence is TGTGCCAGCAGTGAAACCGGGACAGGGTCCTACGAGCAGTACTTC. The chain couples TRBV2 to TRBJ2-7; 9 bases are a match to TRBD1. The trim removed 2 bases at V and 1 base at J, leaving 3 bases unmatched. The CDR3 is made up of 15 amino acids. Per the germline V gene, CDR1 is SNHLY and CDR2 is FYNNEI.

The chain employs TRBV15 and TRBJ2-3, with D unclear. V lost 1 base and J lost 1, with 6 bases in between. The CDR3 totals 14 residues. Germline lookup yields CDR1 LNHNV and CDR2 YYDKDF (reference sequence). The CDR3 here is CATSRGQGTDTQYF. The CDR3 DNA follows: TGTGCCACCAGCAGAGGGCAGGGCACAGATACGCAGTATTTT.

This clone has just one count. The V call is TRBV27, the J call TRBJ1-2; D is undetermined. The V end was cut by 2 bases, the J end by 0 bases, with 13 bases between. The CDR3 consists of 16 residues. The germline V gene encodes CDR1 MNHEY and CDR2 SMNVEV (reference sequence). The CDR3 DNA sequence: TGTGCCAGCAGTTTACTTGGAGGCGGAGCTAACTATGGCTACACCTTC. This gives the protein CASSLLGGGANYGYTF.

The chain employs TRBV4-3 and TRBJ1-1, with a weak D call TRBD1 (6 bases). Germline V gene lookup returns CDR1 LGHNA and CDR2 YSLEER. The CDR3 runs 15 residues. V shed 2 bases and J shed 0 bases, with 10 bases lying between them. The CDR3 spells CASSQQQGMNTEAFF. In nucleotides, the CDR3 is TGCGCCAGCAGCCAACAACAGGGCATGAACACTGAAGCTTTCTTT.

The V gene is TRBV3-1 (or the pseudogene TRBV3-2), the J gene TRBJ2-2; maybe TRBD1 (6 bases). Deletions cut 7 bases from V and 1 base from J, with 16 bases between. This CDR3 has 16 residues. CDR1 LGHDT and CDR2 YNNKEL come from the germline V gene (reference sequence). The CDR3 DNA follows: TGTGCCAGCATTTCCGGGACACAACTGAACACCGGGGAGCTGTTTTTT. Protein sequence: CASISGTQLNTGELFF.